This T cell receptor (beta chain) derives from a study of T cells in Graves' hyperthyroidism and ophthalmopathy. From RNA transcripts, TCR beta CDR3 regions were amplified. In the first-round RT-PCR of the TCR CDR3, the HTBI primer set was used. Using its own MiXCR run on the multiplex PCR reads, TCRdb lists one record per CDR3 protein. Among about 290,000 distinct CDR3 sequences listed, around 19% were seen once. The sample taken for sequencing was blood. This receptor was taken from a man over 45 with Graves' ophthalmopathy.

This CDR3 is CATSDLSGKYNEQFF. Here the CDR3 DNA reads TGTGCCACCAGTGATCTTAGCGGAAAATACAATGAGCAGTTCTTC. The chain links TRBV24-1 to TRBJ2-1, with TRBD2 as a possible D gene (6 bases). Germline assignment: CDR1 KGHDR and CDR2 SFDVKD. V gave up 3 bases and J gave up 4 bases, with 12 bases separating them. This CDR3 has 15 amino acids.